The T cell receptor beta chain under discussion was sequenced for a study of graft-versus-host responses after intestinal transplantation. This clone occurred once. Its antigen remains unidentified. The method was immunoSEQ multiplex PCR; TCRdb's version includes in-frame clones alone and lacks a portion of them. In the table there are about 64,000 clones, 90% to 95% of which are singletons. V dropped 3 bases and J dropped 6; count of bases not matched to a gene: 5. This CDR3 is 14 amino acids long. Germline CDR1 and CDR2: SGHVS and FQNEAQ. This receptor was identified in a human donor who was the organ donor for an intestinal transplant. The J gene is TRBJ2-1, the V gene TRBV7-8; 7 nucleotides agree with TRBD2. The sample in question was unstimulated CD8+ T cells sorted from spleen or lymph node cells, obtained before transplant. Here the CDR3 DNA reads TGTGCCAGCAGCTTCGGGACTACACTCAATGAGCAGTTCTTC. Amino acid sequence: CASSFGTTLNEQFF.